Each of the 21 T cell receptor beta chains below was sequenced from the same sample in a study of a mutant IDH1 vaccine in newly diagnosed glioma (dated by TCRdb to about 2021). Their antigen targets remain unknown. Library prep was done by the immunoSEQ multiplex PCR assay. This is the immuneACCESS table as TCRdb keeps it, with only in-frame sequences that have V and J called. A part of the clones is gone; compared with another copy, unresolved V genes explain less than half, and the rest is unexplained. The sample table holds tens of thousands of clones, of which about 70% were seen once. The ten largest clones add up to approximately 10% of the sample. The intended sense of this specimen's time point label: week 11, during vaccination. A 20-mer mutant IDH1 peptide at 300 micrograms in Montanide made up each vaccine dose, which was injected subcutaneously together with topical imiquimod. The material was peripheral blood mononuclear cells (PBMCs), obtained from a glioma patient whose treatment included an IDH1 peptide vaccine. Receptors originate from a man aged 18 to 30 with glioma. Some clones in this sample may be carry-over from other donors' samples.

This chain links TRBV11-2 with TRBJ2-2; D unresolved. Trimming shortened V by 7 bases and J by 9 bases, and 15 bases separated the two germline ends. The CDR3 extends over 13 amino acids. CDR1 and CDR2 (germline): SGHAT, FQNNGV. In DNA form, the CDR3 reads TGTGCCAGCACCGTCACCCATCCTCGGGAGCTGTTTTTT. Residues: CASTVTHPRELFF.

The chain is built from TRBV25-1 and TRBJ2-3, with 7 bases identical to TRBD2. The length of the CDR3 is 16 residues. In germline, CDR1 is MGHDK, CDR2 SYGVNS. V shed 8 bases, J shed 4 bases, and the junction held 15 bases outside the gene matches. CDR3 DNA: TGTGCCAGCGGAGACAGTTTCGAAGCGGGATCAGATACGCAGTATTTT. Encoded protein: CASGDSFEAGSDTQYF.

The genes are TRBV2 and TRBJ2-3; 9 positions agree with TRBD1. The germline gives CDR1 SNHLY, CDR2 FYNNEI. The J segment lost 4 bases and the V segment lost 10 bases, leaving 9 bases of the junction unmatched. The CDR3 runs 14 residues. The CDR3 DNA follows: TGTGCCATCGCCCGGGGACAGGGCGCAGATACGCAGTATTTT. Its protein is CAIARGQGADTQYF. The whole variable domain, filled in from reference TRBV2 and TRBJ2-3, reads EPEVTQTPSHQVTQMGQEVILRCVPISNHLYFYWYRQILGQKVEFLVSFYNNEISEKSEIFDDQFSVERPDGSNFTLKIRSTKLEDSAMYFCAIARGQGADTQYFGPGTRLTVL.

This clone turned up a few times. The V gene is TRBV15, the J gene TRBJ1-1; possibly TRBD1 for D (5 bases). Germline lookup yields CDR1 LNHNV and CDR2 YYDKDF (reference sequence). There are 15 residues in the CDR3. Trimming took 1 base from V and 5 from J, leaving 14 bases between them. In nucleotides, the CDR3 is TGTGCCACCAGCAGAGGTTCAGGGTTGGGGACTGAAGCTTTCTTT. Amino acids: CATSRGSGLGTEAFF.

The chain joins TRBV30 to TRBJ2-7, with D possibly being TRBD1 or TRBD2 (5 bases each). The V end lost 4 bases, the J end lost 0 bases, and 10 bases lay between the germline ends. This CDR3 spans 13 amino acids. The V gene's germline CDR1 is GTSNPN and CDR2 SVGIG (reference sequence). The CDR3 nucleotides are TGTGCCTGGACCCCGGGGACCTCCTACGAGCAGTACTTC. Its translation is CAWTPGTSYEQYF.

This chain links TRBV4-2 with TRBJ2-7; 8 positions agree with TRBD1. V dropped 2 bases and J dropped 2; count of bases not matched to a gene: 11. The CDR3 loop spans 17 amino acids. CDR1 and CDR2 (germline): LGHNA, YNFKEQ. CDR3 residues: CASSQPSGQGSPYEQYF. The CDR3 DNA sequence: TGTGCCAGCAGCCAACCCAGCGGACAGGGAAGTCCCTACGAGCAGTACTTC.

The rearrangement uses TRBV5-4 and TRBJ2-5, with 8 bases matching TRBD1. Per germline, CDR1 SGHNT and CDR2 YYREEE (reference sequence). The CDR3 contains 14 residues. J was trimmed by 3 bases and V by 5 bases; bases with no gene match: 6. The DNA of the CDR3 is TGTGCCAGCAGACCAGCAGGGGGCGAAGAGACCCAGTACTTC. Its translation is CASRPAGGEETQYF.

V and J are TRBV30 and TRBJ2-2; no definite D call. Trimming pared 2 bases from V and 5 bases from J, leaving 9 bases between. Germline V lookup: CDR1 GTSNPN, CDR2 SVGIG (reference sequence). This CDR3 contains 13 residues. The CDR3 here is CAWSSRRTGELFF. The CDR3 bases are TGTGCCTGGAGTTCAAGGAGAACCGGGGAGCTGTTTTTT. The full variable domain, in which reference TRBV30 and TRBJ2-2 provide the parts outside the CDR3, is SQTIHQWPATLVQPVGSPLSLECTVEGTSNPNLYWYRQAAGRGLQLLFYSVGIGQISSEVPQNLSASRPQDRQFILSSKKLLLSDSGFYLCAWSSRRTGELFFGEGSRLTVL.

V and J are TRBV15 and TRBJ2-3; D uncertain. The CDR3 covers 15 residues. Germline assignment: CDR1 LNHNV and CDR2 YYDKDF (reference sequence). Trimming took 3 bases from V and 0 from J, leaving 10 bases between them. The CDR3: CATSSRVPSTDTQYF. The CDR3 coding sequence is TGTGCCACCAGCAGTAGGGTACCTAGCACAGATACGCAGTATTTT.

The chain has TRBV5-3 and TRBJ2-2; 9 bases match TRBD2. TRBV5-3 belongs to the ORF category, with a function that is uncertain. J was trimmed by 2 bases and V by 4 bases; bases with no gene match: 9. The CDR3 sequence is 17 residues long. The CDR3 is CARSGGLAGFNTGELFF. CDR3 bases: TGTGCCAGAAGCGGCGGGCTAGCGGGATTTAACACCGGGGAGCTGTTTTTT.

CDR3 sequence reads: CASSLGPGGGSSDSPLHF. The DNA of the CDR3 is TGCGCCAGCAGCTTGGGTCCAGGGGGCGGAAGCTCGGATTCACCCCTCCACTTT. The chain combines TRBV5-1 with TRBJ1-6, with 8 positions matching TRBD1. The CDR3 covers 18 residues. Trimming cost V 0 bases and J 8 bases; bases outside gene matches: 13. The germline gives CDR1 SGHRS, CDR2 YFSETQ.

The chain employs TRBV7-9 and TRBJ2-6, with D possibly being TRBD2 (7 bases). Trimming shortened V by 2 bases and J by 1 base, and 15 bases separated the two germline ends. The CDR3 consists of 18 residues. Germline values: CDR1 SEHNR, CDR2 FQNEAQ (reference sequence). For the CDR3, the DNA is TGTGCCAGCAGCTTAAGTTTGGGGGGGGCTTCTGGGGCCAACGTCCTGACTTTC. This encodes CASSLSLGGASGANVLTF.

This chain connects TRBV5-4 to TRBJ1-1; D remains unclear. CDR1 is SGHNT and CDR2 is YYREEE in the germline V gene (reference sequence). The V gene lost 2 bases and the J gene lost 4 bases, with 6 bases spanning the gap. The CDR3 consists of 12 residues. CDR3 nucleotide sequence: TGTGCCAGCAGCTTCTTGTCCACTGAAGCTTTCTTT. Protein product: CASSFLSTEAFF.

The chain is built from TRBV6-5 and TRBJ1-2; D not resolved. The V end was cut by 0 bases, the J end by 4 bases, with 15 bases between. This CDR3 has 16 residues. Germline values: CDR1 MNHEY, CDR2 SVGAGI. CDR3 sequence reads: CASSYSGVAGSYGYTF. CDR3 in DNA: TGTGCCAGCAGTTACTCAGGAGTGGCAGGCAGCTATGGCTACACCTTC.

This chain joins TRBV6-1 and TRBJ2-1; TRBD1 aligns across 8 bases. Germline-derived CDR1 and CDR2 are MNHNS and SASEGT. CDR3 length: 14 amino acids. J lost 5 bases, V lost 4 bases, and 4 bases had no gene match. CDR3 amino acids: CASSGQGMDNEQFF. The CDR3 nucleotides are TGTGCCAGCAGTGGACAGGGGATGGACAATGAGCAGTTCTTC.

This chain connects TRBV30 to TRBJ1-3; D gene uncertain. V was trimmed by 5 bases and J by 3 bases, leaving 11 bases between them. Germline CDR1 and CDR2: GTSNPN and SVGIG (reference sequence). The CDR3 loop spans 13 amino acids. For the CDR3, the DNA is TGTGCCTGGGAGGTCATCTTTGGAAACACCATATATTTT. Protein: CAWEVIFGNTIYF.

This clone has just one count. The rearrangement joins TRBV4-1 to TRBJ2-1; 8 bases map to TRBD2. From germline, CDR1 is MGHRA and CDR2 YSYEKL. The CDR3 extends over 17 amino acids. V lost 0 bases, J lost 0 bases, and 4 bases stayed unmatched. The CDR3: CASSQDPSGSSYNEQFF. The CDR3 bases are TGCGCCAGCAGCCAAGATCCTAGCGGGTCCTCCTACAATGAGCAGTTCTTC.

The chain employs TRBV25-1 and TRBJ2-7, with D unclear. Per the germline V gene, CDR1 is MGHDK and CDR2 is SYGVNS. Deletions cut 6 bases from V and 6 bases from J, with 12 bases between. This CDR3 comprises 12 residues. CDR3 sequence: CASRTLPGEQYF. The CDR3 region has the DNA TGTGCCAGCAGGACCCTTCCTGGCGAGCAGTACTTC.

This clone has a single count. V usage is TRBV7-9 and J usage is TRBJ2-5, with 7 bases aligning to TRBD1. This CDR3 contains 19 residues. J was trimmed by 1 base and V by 4 bases; bases with no gene match: 18. The V gene's germline CDR1 is SEHNR and CDR2 FQNEAQ (reference sequence). CDR3 nucleotide sequence: TGTGCCAGCAGCTCACCCCCCGGCGACAGGGATTTTGTCCAAGAGACCCAGTACTTC. It encodes CASSSPPGDRDFVQETQYF.

This sequence joins TRBV13 and TRBJ2-4, with 10 bases matching TRBD2. Germline lookup yields CDR1 PRHDT and CDR2 FYEKMQ (reference sequence). The CDR3 spans 24 residues. The V and J ends lost 5 bases and 0 bases, in that order; junction bases with no gene match: 28. CDR3 in DNA: TGTGCCAGCAGCCTCCGATGGGGGGCTAGCGGGAGCCCTCCTCCCCATCTAGCCAAAAACATTCAGTACTTC. Amino acid sequence: CASSLRWGASGSPPPHLAKNIQYF. The variable domain in full, with the rest retrieved from reference TRBV13 and TRBJ2-4, is AAGVIQSPRHLIKEKRETATLKCYPIPRHDTVYWYQQGPGQDPQFLISFYEKMQSDKGSIPDRFSAQQFSDYHSELNMSSLELGDSALYFCASSLRWGASGSPPPHLAKNIQYFGAGTRLSVL.

This clone occurred once. Here the CDR3 reads CASSPQGTTEAFF. The CDR3 DNA follows: TGTGCCAGCAGTCCCCAGGGGACGACTGAAGCTTTCTTT. The chain combines TRBV5-4 with TRBJ1-1; tentative D call: TRBD1 (6 bases). V was pared by 5 bases and J by 5 bases, with 13 bases between. This CDR3 is built from 13 residues. Germline V CDR1 and CDR2: SGHNT, YYREEE (reference sequence).